This TCR beta chain originates from a study of blood T cell repertoires in COVID-19. Study-wide background: The United States, Italy and Spain supplied acute and convalescent COVID-19 samples. T cells, B-cell-depleted T cells, or PBMCs provided the cDNA or gDNA that served as material.

V lost 5 bases to trimming and J lost 3 bases; unmatched junction nucleotides: 3. CDR1 and CDR2 (germline): LGHNT, FRNRAP. This CDR3 has 13 amino acids. Assay used: immunoSEQ multiplex PCR; TCRdb lists only in-frame clones, some missing. The table lists 380,000 or so clones, 80% to 90% of them singletons. Sequenced input: peripheral blood. V is TRBV12-5 and J is TRBJ1-1; 7 bases map to TRBD1. The sequence was obtained from a man aged 35-49 years with acute or convalescent COVID-19. CDR3 bases: TGTGCTAGTGGTCCGGGACAGTACACTGAAGCTTTCTTT. Protein: CASGPGQYTEAFF.